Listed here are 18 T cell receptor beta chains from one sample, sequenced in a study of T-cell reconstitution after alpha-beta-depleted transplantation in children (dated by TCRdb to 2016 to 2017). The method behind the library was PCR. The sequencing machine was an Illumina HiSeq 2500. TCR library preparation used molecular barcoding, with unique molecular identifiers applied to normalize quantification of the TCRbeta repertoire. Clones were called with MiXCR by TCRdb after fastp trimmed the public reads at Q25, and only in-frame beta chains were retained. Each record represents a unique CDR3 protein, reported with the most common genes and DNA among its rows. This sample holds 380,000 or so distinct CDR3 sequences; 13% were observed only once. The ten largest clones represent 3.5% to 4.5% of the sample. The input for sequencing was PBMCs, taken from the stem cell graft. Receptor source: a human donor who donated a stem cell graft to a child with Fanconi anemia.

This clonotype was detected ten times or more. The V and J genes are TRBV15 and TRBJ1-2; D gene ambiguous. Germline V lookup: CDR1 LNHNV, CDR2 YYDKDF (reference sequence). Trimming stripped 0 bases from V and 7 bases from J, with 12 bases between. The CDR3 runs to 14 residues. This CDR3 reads CATSRDLSPGGYTF. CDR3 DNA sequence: TGTGCCACCAGCAGAGATCTCTCCCCGGGTGGCTACACCTTC.

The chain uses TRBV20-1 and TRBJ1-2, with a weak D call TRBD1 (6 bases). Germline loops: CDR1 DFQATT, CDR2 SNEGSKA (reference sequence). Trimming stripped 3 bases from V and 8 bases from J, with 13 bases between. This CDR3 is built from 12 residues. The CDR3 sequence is CSARYRAEGYTF. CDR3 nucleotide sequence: TGCAGTGCTAGGTACAGGGCTGAGGGCTACACCTTC.

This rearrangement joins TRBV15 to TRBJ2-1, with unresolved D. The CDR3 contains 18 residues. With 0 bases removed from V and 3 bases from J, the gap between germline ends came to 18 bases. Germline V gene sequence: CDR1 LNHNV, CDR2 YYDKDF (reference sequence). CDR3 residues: CATSREPSTVGNYNEQFF. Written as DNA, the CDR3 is TGTGCCACCAGCAGAGAACCCTCCACAGTGGGGAACTACAATGAGCAGTTCTTC.

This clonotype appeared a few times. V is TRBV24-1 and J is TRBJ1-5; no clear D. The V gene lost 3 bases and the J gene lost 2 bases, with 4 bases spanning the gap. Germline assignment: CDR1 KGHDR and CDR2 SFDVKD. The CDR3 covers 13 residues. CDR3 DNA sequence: TGTGCCACCAGTGATGGGGGCAATCAGCCCCAGCATTTT. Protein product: CATSDGGNQPQHF.

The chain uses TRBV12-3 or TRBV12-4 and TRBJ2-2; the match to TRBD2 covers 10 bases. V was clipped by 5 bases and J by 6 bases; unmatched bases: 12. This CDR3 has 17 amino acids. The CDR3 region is CASSTNSGGSVAGELFF. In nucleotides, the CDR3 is TGTGCCAGCAGTACCAATAGCGGGGGGAGTGTCGCCGGGGAGCTGTTTTTT.

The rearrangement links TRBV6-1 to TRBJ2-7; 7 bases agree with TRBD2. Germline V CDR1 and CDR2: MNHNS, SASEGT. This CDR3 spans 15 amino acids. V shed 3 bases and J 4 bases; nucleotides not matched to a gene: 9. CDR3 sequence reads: CASSETQRGVYEQYF. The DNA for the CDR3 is TGTGCCAGCAGTGAGACCCAGCGGGGTGTATACGAGCAGTACTTC.

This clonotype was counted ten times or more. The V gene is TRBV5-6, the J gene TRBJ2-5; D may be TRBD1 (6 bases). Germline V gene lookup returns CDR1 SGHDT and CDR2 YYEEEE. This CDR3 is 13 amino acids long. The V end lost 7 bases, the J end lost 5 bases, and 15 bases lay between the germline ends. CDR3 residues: CASGDRQTETQYF. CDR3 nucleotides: TGTGCCAGCGGCGACAGGCAAACTGAGACCCAGTACTTC.

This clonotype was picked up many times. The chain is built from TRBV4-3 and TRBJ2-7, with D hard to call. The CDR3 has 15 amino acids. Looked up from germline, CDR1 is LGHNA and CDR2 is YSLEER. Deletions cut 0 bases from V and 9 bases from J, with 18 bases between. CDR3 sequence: CASSQELSLLGAQYF. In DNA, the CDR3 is TGCGCCAGCAGCCAAGAATTGTCGCTATTGGGCGCGCAGTACTTC.

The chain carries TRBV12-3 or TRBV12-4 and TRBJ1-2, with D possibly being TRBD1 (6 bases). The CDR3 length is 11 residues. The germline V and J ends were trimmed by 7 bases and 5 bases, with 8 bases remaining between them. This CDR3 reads CASNTGYGYTF. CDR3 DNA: TGTGCCAGCAATACAGGGTATGGCTACACCTTC.

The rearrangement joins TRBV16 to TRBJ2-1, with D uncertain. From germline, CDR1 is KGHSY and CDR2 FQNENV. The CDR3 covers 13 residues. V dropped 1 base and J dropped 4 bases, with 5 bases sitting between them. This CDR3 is CASSQFGYNEQFF. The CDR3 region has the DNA TGTGCCAGCAGCCAATTCGGTTACAATGAGCAGTTCTTC.

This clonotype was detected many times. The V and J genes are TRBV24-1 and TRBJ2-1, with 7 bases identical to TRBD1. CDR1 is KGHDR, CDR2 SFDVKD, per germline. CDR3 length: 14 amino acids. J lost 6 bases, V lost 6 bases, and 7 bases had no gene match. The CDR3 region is CATSRTGSLNEQFF. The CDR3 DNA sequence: TGTGCCACCAGTAGGACAGGATCCCTCAATGAGCAGTTCTTC.

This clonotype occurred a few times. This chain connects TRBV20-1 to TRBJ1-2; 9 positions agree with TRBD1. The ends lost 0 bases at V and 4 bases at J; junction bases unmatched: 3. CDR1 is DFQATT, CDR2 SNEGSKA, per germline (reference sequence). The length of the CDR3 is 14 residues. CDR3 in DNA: TGCAGTGCTAGAGAAGGACAGGGGAGCTATGGCTACACCTTC. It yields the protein CSAREGQGSYGYTF.

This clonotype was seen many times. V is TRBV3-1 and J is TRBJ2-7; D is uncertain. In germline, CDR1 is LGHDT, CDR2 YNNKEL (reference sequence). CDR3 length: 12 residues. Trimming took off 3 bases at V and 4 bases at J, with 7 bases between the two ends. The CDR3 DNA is TGTGCCAGCAGCCAGGGCTTTTACGAGCAGTACTTC. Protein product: CASSQGFYEQYF.

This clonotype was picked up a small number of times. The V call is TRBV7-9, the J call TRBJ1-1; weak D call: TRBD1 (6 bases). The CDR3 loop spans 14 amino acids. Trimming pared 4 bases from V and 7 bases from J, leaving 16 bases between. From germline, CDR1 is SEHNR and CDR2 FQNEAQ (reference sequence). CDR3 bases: TGTGCCAGCAGCTCCCCCAGGGGACACAATGAAGCTTTCTTT. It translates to CASSSPRGHNEAFF.

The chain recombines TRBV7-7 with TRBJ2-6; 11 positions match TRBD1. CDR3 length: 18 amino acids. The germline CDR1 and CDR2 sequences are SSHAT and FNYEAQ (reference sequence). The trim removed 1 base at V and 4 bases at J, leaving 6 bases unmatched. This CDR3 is CASSLGPGQGAGANVLTF. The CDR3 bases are TGTGCCAGCAGCTTAGGTCCCGGACAGGGGGCAGGGGCCAACGTCCTGACTTTC. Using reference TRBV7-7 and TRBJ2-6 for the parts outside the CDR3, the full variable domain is GAGVSQSPRYKVTKRGQDVTLRCDPISSHATLYWYQQALGQGPEFLTYFNYEAQPDKSGLPSDRFSAERPEGSISTLTIQRTEQRDSAMYRCASSLGPGQGAGANVLTFGAGSRLTVL.

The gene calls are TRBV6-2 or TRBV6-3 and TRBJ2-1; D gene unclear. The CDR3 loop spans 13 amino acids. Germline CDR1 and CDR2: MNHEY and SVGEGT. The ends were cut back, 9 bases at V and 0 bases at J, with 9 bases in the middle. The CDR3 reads CASRTDSYNEQFF. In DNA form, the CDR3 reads TGTGCCAGTCGGACCGACTCCTACAATGAGCAGTTCTTC.

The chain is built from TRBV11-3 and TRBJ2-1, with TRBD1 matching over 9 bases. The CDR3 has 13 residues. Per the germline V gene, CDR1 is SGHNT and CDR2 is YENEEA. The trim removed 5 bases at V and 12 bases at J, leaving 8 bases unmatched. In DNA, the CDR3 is TGTGCCAGCAGCCTCGGACAGGGGCGAATGCAGTTCTTC. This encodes CASSLGQGRMQFF. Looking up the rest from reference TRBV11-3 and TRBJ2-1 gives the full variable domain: EAGVVQSPRYKIIEKKQPVAFWCNPISGHNTLYWYLQNLGQGPELLIRYENEEAVDDSQLPKDRFSAERLKGVDSTLKIQPAELGDSAVYLCASSLGQGRMQFFGPGTRLTVL.

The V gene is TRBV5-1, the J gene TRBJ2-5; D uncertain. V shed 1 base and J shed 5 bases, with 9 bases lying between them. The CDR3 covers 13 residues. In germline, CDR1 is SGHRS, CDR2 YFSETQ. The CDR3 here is CASSLPSRETQYF. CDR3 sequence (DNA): TGCGCCAGCAGCTTGCCGAGCCGGGAGACCCAGTACTTC.